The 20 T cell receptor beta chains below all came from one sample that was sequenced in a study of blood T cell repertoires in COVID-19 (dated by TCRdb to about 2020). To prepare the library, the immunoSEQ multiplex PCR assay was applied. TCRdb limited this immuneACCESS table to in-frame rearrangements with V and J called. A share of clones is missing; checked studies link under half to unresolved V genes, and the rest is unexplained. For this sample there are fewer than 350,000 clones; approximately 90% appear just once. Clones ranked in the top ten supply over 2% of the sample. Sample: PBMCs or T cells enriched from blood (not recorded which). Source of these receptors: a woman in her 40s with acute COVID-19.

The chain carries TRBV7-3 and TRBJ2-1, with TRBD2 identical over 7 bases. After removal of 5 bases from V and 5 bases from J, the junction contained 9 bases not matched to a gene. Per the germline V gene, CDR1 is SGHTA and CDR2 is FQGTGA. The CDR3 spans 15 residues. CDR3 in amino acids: CASSRTGRDNNEQFF. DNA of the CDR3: TGTGCCAGCAGCCGGACGGGGAGGGATAACAATGAGCAGTTCTTC. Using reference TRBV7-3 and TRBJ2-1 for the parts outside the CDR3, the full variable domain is GAGVSQTPSNKVTEKGKYVELRCDPISGHTALYWYRQSLGQGPEFLIYFQGTGAADDSGLPNDRFFAVRPEGSVSTLKIQRTERGDSAVYLCASSRTGRDNNEQFFGPGTRLTVL.

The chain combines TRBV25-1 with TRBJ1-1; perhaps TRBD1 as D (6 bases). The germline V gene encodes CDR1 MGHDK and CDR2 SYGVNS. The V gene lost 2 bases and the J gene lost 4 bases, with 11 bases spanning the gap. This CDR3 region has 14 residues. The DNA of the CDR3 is TGTGCCAGCAGTGAAGGAAGACAGGCCACTGAAGCTTTCTTT. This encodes CASSEGRQATEAFF.

This chain's CDR3 is CASRYTGLNSPLHF. As DNA, the CDR3 is TGTGCCAGCAGGTATACAGGGCTTAATTCACCCCTCCACTTT. The rearrangement joins TRBV6-5 to TRBJ1-6, with D perhaps TRBD1 (6 bases). V was shortened by 6 bases and J by 6 bases, with 12 bases between the two germline ends. This CDR3 comprises 14 residues. Germline V gene data show CDR1 as MNHEY and CDR2 as SVGAGI.

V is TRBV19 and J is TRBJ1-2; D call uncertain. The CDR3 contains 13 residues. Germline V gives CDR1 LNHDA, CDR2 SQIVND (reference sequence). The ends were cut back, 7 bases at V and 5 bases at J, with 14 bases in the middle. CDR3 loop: CASKIVSSYGYTF. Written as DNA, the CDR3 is TGTGCCAGTAAAATCGTCTCTAGTTATGGCTACACCTTC.

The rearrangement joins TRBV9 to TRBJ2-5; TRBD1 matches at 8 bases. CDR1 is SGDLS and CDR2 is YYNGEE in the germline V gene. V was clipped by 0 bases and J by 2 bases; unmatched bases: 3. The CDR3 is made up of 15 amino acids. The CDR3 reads CASSVGQGAQETQYF. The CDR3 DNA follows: TGTGCCAGCAGCGTAGGGCAGGGGGCGCAAGAGACCCAGTACTTC.

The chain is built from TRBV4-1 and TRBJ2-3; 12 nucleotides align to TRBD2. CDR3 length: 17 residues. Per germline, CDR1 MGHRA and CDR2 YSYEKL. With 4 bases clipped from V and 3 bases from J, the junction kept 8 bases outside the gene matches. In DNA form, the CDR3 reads TGCGCCAGCAGCCGCACCCCTAGCGGGGGGGTAACAGATACGCAGTATTTT. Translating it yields CASSRTPSGGVTDTQYF.

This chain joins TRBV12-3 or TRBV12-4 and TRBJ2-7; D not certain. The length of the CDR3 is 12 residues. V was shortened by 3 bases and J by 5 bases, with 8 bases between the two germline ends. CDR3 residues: CASSFGRDEQYF. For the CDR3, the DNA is TGTGCCAGCAGTTTTGGGCGCGACGAGCAGTACTTC.

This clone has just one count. CDR3: CASSFWQGNDSPLHF. The DNA for the CDR3 is TGTGCCAGCAGCTTCTGGCAGGGGAACGATTCACCCCTCCACTTT. The rearrangement links TRBV5-5 to TRBJ1-6; a possible D gene is TRBD1 (6 bases). Trimming left V 2 bases short and J 8 bases short, with 14 bases between. This CDR3 has 15 residues. Germline V CDR1 and CDR2: SGHKS, YYEKEE (reference sequence).

CDR3 nucleotide sequence: TGTGCCAGCAGCCTGGGACTCCAGAATGAAAAACTGTTTTTT. Its protein is CASSLGLQNEKLFF. The chain employs TRBV5-4 and TRBJ1-4, with D perhaps TRBD1 (5 bases). The V end was cut by 4 bases, the J end by 5 bases, with 12 bases between. The CDR3 has 14 residues. CDR1 and CDR2 (germline): SGHNT, YYREEE (reference sequence).

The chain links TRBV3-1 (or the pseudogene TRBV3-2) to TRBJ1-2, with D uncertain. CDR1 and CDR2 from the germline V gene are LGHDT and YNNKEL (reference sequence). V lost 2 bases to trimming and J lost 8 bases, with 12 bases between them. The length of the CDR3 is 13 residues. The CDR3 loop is CASSQKRSGGYTF. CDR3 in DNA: TGTGCCAGCAGCCAAAAAAGGAGCGGGGGCTACACCTTC.

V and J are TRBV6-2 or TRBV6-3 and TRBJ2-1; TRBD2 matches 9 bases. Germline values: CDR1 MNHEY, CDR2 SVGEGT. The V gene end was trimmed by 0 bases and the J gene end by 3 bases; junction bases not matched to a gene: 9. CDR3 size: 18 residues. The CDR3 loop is CASSYSRTSGGNYNEQFF. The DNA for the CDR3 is TGTGCCAGCAGTTACTCGAGAACGAGCGGGGGGAACTACAATGAGCAGTTCTTC.

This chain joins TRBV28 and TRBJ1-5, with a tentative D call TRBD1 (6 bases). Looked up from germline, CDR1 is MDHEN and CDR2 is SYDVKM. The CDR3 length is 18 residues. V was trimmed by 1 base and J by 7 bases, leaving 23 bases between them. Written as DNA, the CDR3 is TGTGCCAGCAGTTTATTCCCACAGGGCGTTTTTTCGAAGCAGCCCCAGCATTTT. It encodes CASSLFPQGVFSKQPQHF.

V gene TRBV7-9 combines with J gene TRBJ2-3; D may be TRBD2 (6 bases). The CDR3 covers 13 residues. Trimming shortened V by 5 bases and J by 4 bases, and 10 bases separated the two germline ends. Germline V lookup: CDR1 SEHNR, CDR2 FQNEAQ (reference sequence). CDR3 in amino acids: CASSPPGADTQYF. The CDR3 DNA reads TGTGCCAGCAGCCCCCCGGGGGCAGATACGCAGTATTTT. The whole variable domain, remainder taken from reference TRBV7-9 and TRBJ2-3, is DTGVSQNPRHKITKRGQNVTFRCDPISEHNRLYWYRQTLGQGPEFLTYFQNEAQLEKSRLLSDRFSAERPKGSFSTLEIQRTEQGDSAMYLCASSPPGADTQYFGPGTRLTVL.

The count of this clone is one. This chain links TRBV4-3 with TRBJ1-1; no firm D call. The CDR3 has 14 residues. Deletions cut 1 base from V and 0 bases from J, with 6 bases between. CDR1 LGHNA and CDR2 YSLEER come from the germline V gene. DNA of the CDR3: TGCGCCAGCAGCCAAGGTCGGGTGAACACTGAAGCTTTCTTT. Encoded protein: CASSQGRVNTEAFF.

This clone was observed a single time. The CDR3 loop is CASSYEAGVETQYF. The CDR3 DNA reads TGTGCCAGCAGTTACGAAGCGGGAGTAGAGACCCAGTACTTC. This chain connects TRBV6-5 to TRBJ2-5, with 8 bases aligning to TRBD2. From germline, CDR1 is MNHEY and CDR2 SVGAGI. J was trimmed by 4 bases and V by 2 bases; bases with no gene match: 3. The length of the CDR3 is 14 residues.

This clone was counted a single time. DNA of the CDR3: TGTGCCAGCAGCCGAGAACCCGGGACAGGGGGTGATGGCTACACCTTC. Translating it yields CASSREPGTGGDGYTF. The chain has TRBV5-5 and TRBJ1-2, with 11 nucleotides matching TRBD1. There are 16 residues in the CDR3. CDR1 and CDR2 from the germline V gene are SGHKS and YYEKEE (reference sequence). Trimming cost V 4 bases and J 6 bases; bases outside gene matches: 11.

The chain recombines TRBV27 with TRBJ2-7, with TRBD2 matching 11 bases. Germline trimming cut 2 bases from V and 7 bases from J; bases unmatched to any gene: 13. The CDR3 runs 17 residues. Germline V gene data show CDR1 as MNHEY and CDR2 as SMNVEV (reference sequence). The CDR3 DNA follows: TGTGCCAGCAGTTTACTAGCGGGAGGCCGACCGCCGGGGGAGCAGTACTTC. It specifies CASSLLAGGRPPGEQYF.

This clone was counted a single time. CDR3 sequence reads: CASSLTGPRTGITEAFF. CDR3 DNA sequence: TGTGCCAGCAGCTTGACTGGACCCCGGACAGGGATCACTGAAGCTTTCTTT. This chain connects TRBV5-8 to TRBJ1-1; 8 nucleotides line up with TRBD1. This CDR3 comprises 17 residues. Germline CDR1 SGHTS, CDR2 YDEGEE. The V segment lost 1 base and the J segment 4 bases; nucleotides outside the gene matches: 12. Full variable domain (missing parts from reference TRBV5-8 and TRBJ1-1): EAGVTQSPTHLIKTRGQQATLRCSPISGHTSVYWYQQALGLGLQFLLWYDEGEERNRGNFPPRFSGRQFPNYSSELNVNALELEDSALYLCASSLTGPRTGITEAFFGQGTRLTVV.

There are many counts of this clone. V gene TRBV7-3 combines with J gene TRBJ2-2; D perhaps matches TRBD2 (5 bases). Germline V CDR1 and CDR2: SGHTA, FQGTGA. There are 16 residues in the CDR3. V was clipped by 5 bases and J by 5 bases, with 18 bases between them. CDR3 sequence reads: CASSTRGSAMTGELFF. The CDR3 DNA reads TGTGCCAGCAGCACCCGGGGTAGCGCGATGACCGGGGAGCTGTTTTTT.

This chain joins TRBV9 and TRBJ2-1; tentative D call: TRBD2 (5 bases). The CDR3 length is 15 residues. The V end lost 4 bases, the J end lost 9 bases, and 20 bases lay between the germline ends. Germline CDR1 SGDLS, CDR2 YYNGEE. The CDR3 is CASSHRDSGRAEQFF. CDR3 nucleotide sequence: TGTGCCAGCAGCCACCGGGATAGTGGACGAGCTGAGCAGTTCTTC.